Listed below are T cell receptor beta chains from one sample, sequenced in a study of Graves' ophthalmopathy and Graves' hyperthyroidism. TCRdb re-called the multiplex PCR reads with MiXCR, one entry per CDR3 protein. The sample has about 500,000 distinct CDR3 sequences, around 15% seen once. Sequencing was carried out using blood. All receptors come from a woman aged 25 to 39 with Graves' ophthalmopathy. Each CDR3 is given with its conserved first and last residue. The D gene is left open where the match is weak. Size is stated for part of the rows, as once, few or many counts, or as a class when the clone is expanded.

abundance: .; d_gene: .; v_gene: TRBV12-3/TRBV12-4; j_gene: TRBJ2-7; CDR3nt: TGTGCCAGCAGTTTAGGGTGGAGAGGGGAGCAGTACTTC; CDR3aa: CASSLGWRGEQYF
abundance: many; d_gene: .; v_gene: TRBV6-1; j_gene: TRBJ2-7; CDR3nt: TGTGCCAGCAGAACCTCAGACTACGAGCAGTACTTC; CDR3aa: CASRTSDYEQYF
abundance: many; d_gene: TRBD1; v_gene: TRBV24-1; j_gene: TRBJ1-1; CDR3nt: TGTGCCACCAGTGACCGACAGGGAGTGAACACTGAAGCTTTCTTT; CDR3aa: CATSDRQGVNTEAFF
abundance: .; d_gene: .; v_gene: TRBV6-7; j_gene: TRBJ2-4; CDR3nt: TGTGCCAGCCGGCGCCTCTCCTACGAGAAGTACTTC; CDR3aa: CASRRLSYEKYF
abundance: many; d_gene: .; v_gene: TRBV27; j_gene: TRBJ1-2; CDR3nt: TGTGCCAGCAGTTGGGACGGATACTATGGCTACACCTTC; CDR3aa: CASSWDGYYGYTF
abundance: few; d_gene: .; v_gene: TRBV9; j_gene: TRBJ2-7; CDR3nt: TGTGCCAGCAGCGCCCAAGGCTCCTACGAGCAGTACTTC; CDR3aa: CASSAQGSYEQYF
abundance: many; d_gene: .; v_gene: TRBV28; j_gene: TRBJ1-2; CDR3nt: TGTGCCAGCAGCACCGGGACCAGCGCAGTGGTCTTTGGCTACACCTTC; CDR3aa: CASSTGTSAVVFGYTF
abundance: many; d_gene: .; v_gene: TRBV12-3/TRBV12-4; j_gene: TRBJ1-5; CDR3nt: TGTGCCAGCAGTTTAGAGGGGAGTTTGGGCAATCAGCCCCAGCATTTT; CDR3aa: CASSLEGSLGNQPQHF
abundance: few; d_gene: .; v_gene: TRBV29-1; j_gene: TRBJ2-4; CDR3nt: TGCAGCGCGAACCAGGGTCAACTAGCCAAAAACATTCAGTACTTC; CDR3aa: CSANQGQLAKNIQYF
abundance: many; d_gene: .; v_gene: TRBV5-1; j_gene: TRBJ1-1; CDR3nt: TGCGCCAGCAGCCAAACACCCAGCACTGAAGCTTTCTTT; CDR3aa: CASSQTPSTEAFF
abundance: few; d_gene: .; v_gene: TRBV19; j_gene: TRBJ2-7; CDR3nt: TGTGCCAGTTCCCCTCCTCTCGGGAACGAGCAGTACTTC; CDR3aa: CASSPPLGNEQYF
abundance: many; d_gene: .; v_gene: TRBV20-1; j_gene: TRBJ1-1; CDR3nt: TGCAGTGCTACGGGCGGGGGAACTGAAGCTTTCTTT; CDR3aa: CSATGGGTEAFF
abundance: many; d_gene: .; v_gene: TRBV19; j_gene: TRBJ1-6; CDR3nt: TGTGCCAGTAGTCCCTGGGGAGGTGGGAGTATTTCACCCCTCCACTTT; CDR3aa: CASSPWGGGSISPLHF
abundance: .; d_gene: TRBD1; v_gene: TRBV28; j_gene: TRBJ1-5; CDR3nt: TGTGCCAGCAGGCGCCGGGACAGGGCGACAATTCAGCCCCAGCATTTT; CDR3aa: CASRRRDRATIQPQHF
abundance: many; d_gene: .; v_gene: TRBV20-1; j_gene: TRBJ2-7; CDR3nt: TGCAGTGCTAGAGTTTGGGCCGAGGGACGATCCTACGAGCAATACTTC; CDR3aa: CSARVWAEGRSYEQYF
abundance: many; d_gene: .; v_gene: TRBV6-1; j_gene: TRBJ1-1; CDR3nt: TGTGCCAGCAGTAGGGGGGCGCGTCCCATGAACACTGAAGCTTTCTTT; CDR3aa: CASSRGARPMNTEAFF
abundance: many; d_gene: .; v_gene: TRBV6-5; j_gene: TRBJ1-2; CDR3nt: TGTGCCAGCAGCCACCCGGGGACCTGGGATACCTATGGCTACACCTTC; CDR3aa: CASSHPGTWDTYGYTF
abundance: many; d_gene: .; v_gene: TRBV6-5; j_gene: TRBJ1-6; CDR3nt: TGTGCCAGCAGTTACTCGAGGGGGGACTCACCCCTCCACTTT; CDR3aa: CASSYSRGDSPLHF
abundance: .; d_gene: TRBD2; v_gene: TRBV15; j_gene: TRBJ2-2; CDR3nt: TGTGCCACCAGCAGAGTCTTCGGGACAACGGGGGGGGGAGCGGGAGCCGGGGAGCTGTTTTTT; CDR3aa: CATSRVFGTTGGGAGAGELFF
abundance: many; d_gene: .; v_gene: TRBV24-1; j_gene: TRBJ1-3; CDR3nt: TGTGCCACCAGTGATCCCGGGACATCTGGAAACACCATATATTTT; CDR3aa: CATSDPGTSGNTIYF
abundance: .; d_gene: .; v_gene: TRBV19; j_gene: TRBJ1-1; CDR3nt: TGTGCCAGTAGTATAGTAGGGGGAAGGATGAACACTGAAGCTTTCTTT; CDR3aa: CASSIVGGRMNTEAFF
abundance: many; d_gene: TRBD2; v_gene: TRBV2; j_gene: TRBJ2-5; CDR3nt: TGTGCCAGCAGCGTGACTAGCTCCGAGACCCAGTACTTC; CDR3aa: CASSVTSSETQYF
abundance: .; d_gene: .; v_gene: TRBV24-1; j_gene: TRBJ2-5; CDR3nt: TGTGCCACCAGTGATTCCTGGACCCACACCCAGTACTTC; CDR3aa: CATSDSWTHTQYF
abundance: many; d_gene: TRBD1; v_gene: TRBV28; j_gene: TRBJ1-2; CDR3nt: TGTGCCAGCAGCCTATCTGGGACAGGGGGCGACTATGGCTACACCTTC; CDR3aa: CASSLSGTGGDYGYTF
abundance: many; d_gene: TRBD2; v_gene: TRBV15; j_gene: TRBJ2-5; CDR3nt: TGTGCCACCAGTGAAACAGCGGGGTATAAAGAGACCCAGTACTTC; CDR3aa: CATSETAGYKETQYF
abundance: many; d_gene: TRBD2; v_gene: TRBV29-1; j_gene: TRBJ2-5; CDR3nt: TGCAGCGTTGAAGGCCTAGCGGGGCTACAAGAGACCCAGTACTTC; CDR3aa: CSVEGLAGLQETQYF
abundance: many; d_gene: .; v_gene: TRBV28; j_gene: TRBJ2-5; CDR3nt: TGTGCCAGCCTCAACCAAGAGACCCAGTACTTC; CDR3aa: CASLNQETQYF
abundance: many; d_gene: .; v_gene: TRBV6-2/TRBV6-3; j_gene: TRBJ2-4; CDR3nt: TGTGCCACAACTACGGGAGCCAAAAACATTAAGTACTTC; CDR3aa: CATTTGAKNIKYF
abundance: many; d_gene: TRBD1; v_gene: TRBV6-1; j_gene: TRBJ1-6; CDR3nt: TGTGCCAGCATCCTCAACCGGGACAGGGGAAATTCACCCCTCCACTTT; CDR3aa: CASILNRDRGNSPLHF
abundance: .; d_gene: TRBD2; v_gene: TRBV6-5; j_gene: TRBJ2-5; CDR3nt: TGTGCCAGCAGTCTACGAGGGAAGCGGGGGGCAGGGGAGACCCAGTACTTC; CDR3aa: CASSLRGKRGAGETQYF
abundance: many; d_gene: TRBD1; v_gene: TRBV20-1; j_gene: TRBJ2-5; CDR3nt: TGCAGTGCTGTGGACAGGGCTAAAGAGACCCAGTACTTC; CDR3aa: CSAVDRAKETQYF
abundance: many; d_gene: .; v_gene: TRBV6-5; j_gene: TRBJ1-6; CDR3nt: TGTGCCAGCAGTTACAATGAGGGCTTAAATTCACCCCTCCACTTT; CDR3aa: CASSYNEGLNSPLHF
abundance: few; d_gene: .; v_gene: TRBV7-9; j_gene: TRBJ2-5; CDR3nt: TGTGCCAGCAGCTCAGACGGATCAACAAGGACCCAGTACTTC; CDR3aa: CASSSDGSTRTQYF
abundance: many; d_gene: .; v_gene: TRBV20-1; j_gene: TRBJ1-2; CDR3nt: TGCAGTGCTAAGGAGGAACGAGGAGGCTACACCTTC; CDR3aa: CSAKEERGGYTF
abundance: .; d_gene: TRBD1; v_gene: TRBV19; j_gene: TRBJ2-7; CDR3nt: TGTGCCAGTAGTCACCCTCGACAGGGATTGGCCTACGAGCAGTACTTC; CDR3aa: CASSHPRQGLAYEQYF
abundance: many; d_gene: .; v_gene: TRBV6-8; j_gene: TRBJ2-4; CDR3nt: TGTGCCAGCAGTTCGTCCCATTTGGCCAAAAACATTCAGTACTTC; CDR3aa: CASSSSHLAKNIQYF
abundance: many; d_gene: .; v_gene: TRBV6-1; j_gene: TRBJ2-7; CDR3nt: TGTGCCAGCAGTGAACGGATCTACTACGAGCAGTACTTC; CDR3aa: CASSERIYYEQYF
abundance: few; d_gene: .; v_gene: TRBV18; j_gene: TRBJ2-2; CDR3nt: TGTGCCAGCTCACCAGGGGTAGTGGTCTCCGGGGAGCTGTTTTTT; CDR3aa: CASSPGVVVSGELFF
abundance: many; d_gene: .; v_gene: TRBV28; j_gene: TRBJ1-1; CDR3nt: TGTGCCAGCACCGCGGGGGCGCGGAACACTGAAGCTTTCTTT; CDR3aa: CASTAGARNTEAFF
abundance: many; d_gene: .; v_gene: TRBV4-1; j_gene: TRBJ2-4; CDR3nt: TGCGCCAGCAGCCAAGCCCGAATTCAGTACTTC; CDR3aa: CASSQARIQYF
abundance: many; d_gene: .; v_gene: TRBV9; j_gene: TRBJ1-1; CDR3nt: TGTGCCAGCAGCCCGAGACTTATGAACACTGAAGCTTTCTTT; CDR3aa: CASSPRLMNTEAFF
abundance: many; d_gene: .; v_gene: TRBV7-9; j_gene: TRBJ2-7; CDR3nt: TGTGCCAGCAGCTTAGATCCGGGGGAGCAGTACTTC; CDR3aa: CASSLDPGEQYF
abundance: few; d_gene: .; v_gene: TRBV19; j_gene: TRBJ2-2; CDR3nt: TGTGCCAGTAGGGCTGGGACGAACACCGGGGAGCTGTTTTTT; CDR3aa: CASRAGTNTGELFF
abundance: many; d_gene: .; v_gene: TRBV20-1; j_gene: TRBJ2-5; CDR3nt: TGCAGTGCCACTAGGGTAGCCGGAATTCTGACCCAGTACTTC; CDR3aa: CSATRVAGILTQYF
abundance: many; d_gene: .; v_gene: TRBV6-1; j_gene: TRBJ1-5; CDR3nt: TGTGCCAGCAGCTCTACAGGGTTCGGGCAGCCCCAGCATTTT; CDR3aa: CASSSTGFGQPQHF
abundance: many; d_gene: TRBD1; v_gene: TRBV12-3/TRBV12-4; j_gene: TRBJ2-7; CDR3nt: TGTGCCAGCAGCTGGACAGGGGGCAGGTACGAGCAGTACTTC; CDR3aa: CASSWTGGRYEQYF
abundance: many; d_gene: .; v_gene: TRBV7-2; j_gene: TRBJ1-6; CDR3nt: TGTGCCAGCAGCTTCCGCGACAGATTAAATTCACCCCTCCACTTT; CDR3aa: CASSFRDRLNSPLHF
abundance: few; d_gene: TRBD2; v_gene: TRBV4-1; j_gene: TRBJ2-7; CDR3nt: TGCGCCAGCAGCCAAGAACGCGGGGCTAGCGGATTATCCTACGAGCAGTACTTC; CDR3aa: CASSQERGASGLSYEQYF
abundance: many; d_gene: .; v_gene: TRBV29-1; j_gene: TRBJ1-5; CDR3nt: TGCAGCGTTGAAGATGGACGGGGGGGCAATCAGCCCCAGCATTTT; CDR3aa: CSVEDGRGGNQPQHF
abundance: many; d_gene: .; v_gene: TRBV10-1; j_gene: TRBJ2-2; CDR3nt: TGCGCCAGCAGTGGGTCTCAGGGTTCAGGAAAAACCGGGGAGCTGTTTTTT; CDR3aa: CASSGSQGSGKTGELFF
abundance: .; d_gene: TRBD1; v_gene: TRBV10-2; j_gene: TRBJ2-7; CDR3nt: TGCGCCAGCAGAAGGGACAGGGCCTCCTACGAGCAGTACTTC; CDR3aa: CASRRDRASYEQYF
abundance: many; d_gene: .; v_gene: TRBV19; j_gene: TRBJ1-2; CDR3nt: TGTGCCAGTGGTCGAGGGGTTAACTATGGCTACACCTTC; CDR3aa: CASGRGVNYGYTF
abundance: .; d_gene: .; v_gene: TRBV3-1; j_gene: TRBJ1-5; CDR3nt: TGTGCCAGCAGCCAAGCTAGGCCCGGGGAAGGGCCCCAGCATTTT; CDR3aa: CASSQARPGEGPQHF
abundance: many; d_gene: TRBD1; v_gene: TRBV20-1; j_gene: TRBJ1-2; CDR3nt: TGCAGTGCTAGAGCCGGGACAGCTAACTATGGCTACACCTTC; CDR3aa: CSARAGTANYGYTF
abundance: many; d_gene: .; v_gene: TRBV12-3/TRBV12-4; j_gene: TRBJ1-2; CDR3nt: TGTGCCAGCAGTTTGGAGTTTCTGGAAGGCTACACCTTC; CDR3aa: CASSLEFLEGYTF
abundance: many; d_gene: TRBD1; v_gene: TRBV12-3/TRBV12-4; j_gene: TRBJ1-2; CDR3nt: TGTGCCAGCAGCCTCGACAGGGAACGTGGCTACACCTTC; CDR3aa: CASSLDRERGYTF
abundance: many; d_gene: .; v_gene: TRBV6-2/TRBV6-3; j_gene: TRBJ1-1; CDR3nt: TGTGCCAGCAGTTACCCCAGCCATCGTGGTGAAGCTTTCTTT; CDR3aa: CASSYPSHRGEAFF
abundance: many; d_gene: .; v_gene: TRBV7-3; j_gene: TRBJ1-2; CDR3nt: TGTGCCAGCAGGAATCAGGGGTCCGAGAGCTACACCTTC; CDR3aa: CASRNQGSESYTF
abundance: .; d_gene: TRBD1; v_gene: TRBV6-2/TRBV6-3; j_gene: TRBJ1-5; CDR3nt: TGTGCCAGCAGTTCCCAGGACAGGGGCAATCAGCCCCAGCATTTT; CDR3aa: CASSSQDRGNQPQHF